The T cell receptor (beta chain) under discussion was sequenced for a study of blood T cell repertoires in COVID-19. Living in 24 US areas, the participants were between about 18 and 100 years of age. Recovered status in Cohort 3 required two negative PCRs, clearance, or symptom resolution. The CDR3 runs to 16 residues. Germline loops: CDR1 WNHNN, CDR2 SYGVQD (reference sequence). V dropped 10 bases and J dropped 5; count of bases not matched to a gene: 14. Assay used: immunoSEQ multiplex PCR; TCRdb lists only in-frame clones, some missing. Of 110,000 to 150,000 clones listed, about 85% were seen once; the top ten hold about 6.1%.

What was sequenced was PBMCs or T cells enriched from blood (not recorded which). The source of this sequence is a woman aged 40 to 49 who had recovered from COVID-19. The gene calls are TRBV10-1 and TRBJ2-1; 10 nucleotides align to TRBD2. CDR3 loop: CATTLRLAGFHNEQFF. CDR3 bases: TGCGCCACCACACTCAGACTAGCGGGTTTCCACAATGAGCAGTTCTTC.